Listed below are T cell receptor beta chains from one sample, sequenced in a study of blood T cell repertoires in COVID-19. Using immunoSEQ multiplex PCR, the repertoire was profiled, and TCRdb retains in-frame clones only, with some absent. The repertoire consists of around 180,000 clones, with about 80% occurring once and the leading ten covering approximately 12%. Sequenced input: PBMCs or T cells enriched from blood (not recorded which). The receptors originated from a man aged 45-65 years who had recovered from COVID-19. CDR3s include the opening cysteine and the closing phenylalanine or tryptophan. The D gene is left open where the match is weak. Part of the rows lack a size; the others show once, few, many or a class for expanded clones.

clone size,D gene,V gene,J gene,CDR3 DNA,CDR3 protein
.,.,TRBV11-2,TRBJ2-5,TGTGCCAGCAGCTTAGTTATGGGACAACCCCAAGAGACCCAGTACTTC,CASSLVMGQPQETQYF
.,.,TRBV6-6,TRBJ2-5,TGTGCCAGCAACCAGGGGGGCTCGGAGACCCAGTACTTC,CASNQGGSETQYF
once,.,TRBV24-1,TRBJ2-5,TGTGCCACCAGTGACCCACAAGAGACCCAGTACTTC,CATSDPQETQYF
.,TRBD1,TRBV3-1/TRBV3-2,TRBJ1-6,TGTGCCAGCAGCCCCTTGGGACAGAGCAATTCACCCCTCCACTTT,CASSPLGQSNSPLHF
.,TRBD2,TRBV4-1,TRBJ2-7,TGCGCCAGCAGCCAAGCCCGGGGGGGGCACGAGCAGTACTTC,CASSQARGGHEQYF
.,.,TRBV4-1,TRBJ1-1,TGCGCCAGCAGCCCTAGGGAGGAGAACACTGAAGCTTTCTTT,CASSPREENTEAFF
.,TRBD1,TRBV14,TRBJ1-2,TGTGCCAGCAGTCCGCGACAGGGGCAAGGCTATGGCTACACCTTC,CASSPRQGQGYGYTF
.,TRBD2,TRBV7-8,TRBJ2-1,TGTGCCAGCAGCCCGCCCCTAAGGCGGGGGAGGTACAATGAGCAGTTCTTC,CASSPPLRRGRYNEQFF
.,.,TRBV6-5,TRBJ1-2,TGTGCCAGCAGTTACGGCGGTAACGGCTACACCTTC,CASSYGGNGYTF
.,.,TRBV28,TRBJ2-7,TGTGCCAGCAGTCAACCTCCGCTAGCGAGAACCTACGAGCAGTACTTC,CASSQPPLARTYEQYF
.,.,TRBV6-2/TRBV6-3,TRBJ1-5,TGTGCCAGCAGTTACGTCCAGGGTGGTCAGCCCCAGCATTTT,CASSYVQGGQPQHF
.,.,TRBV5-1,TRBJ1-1,TGCGCCAGCAGCGCGGGTCCCTCGAACACTGAAGCTTTCTTT,CASSAGPSNTEAFF
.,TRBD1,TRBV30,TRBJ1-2,TGTGCCTGGAGTGGTAGAGGGGGACAGGGAATTGGCTACACCTTC,CAWSGRGGQGIGYTF
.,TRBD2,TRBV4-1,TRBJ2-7,TGCGCCAGCAGCCAAGATCCGGGTAGCGGGGGATACGAGCAGTACTTC,CASSQDPGSGGYEQYF
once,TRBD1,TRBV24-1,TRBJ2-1,TGTGCCACCAGTGCCTTCCAGGGGGCGTACAATGAGCAGTTCTTC,CATSAFQGAYNEQFF
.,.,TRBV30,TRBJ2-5,TGTGCCTGGAGTGTACTGGAGACCCAGTACTTC,CAWSVLETQYF
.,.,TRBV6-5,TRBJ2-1,TGTGCCAGCAGTAAACCCGGGGTCTCCTACAATGAGCAGTTCTTC,CASSKPGVSYNEQFF
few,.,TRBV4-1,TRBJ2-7,TGCGCCAGCAGCCAATTGTTTGTCGGCTCCTACGAGCAGTACTTC,CASSQLFVGSYEQYF
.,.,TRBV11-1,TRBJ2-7,TGTGCCAGCAGCGAGACAGGCTACGAGCAGTACTTC,CASSETGYEQYF
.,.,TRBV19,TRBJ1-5,TGTGCCAGTAGTATAGTGGGGGGGATTAATCAGCCCCAGCATTTT,CASSIVGGINQPQHF
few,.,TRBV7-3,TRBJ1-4,TGTGCCAGCAGCTTAAGGCGCGGCGAAAAACTGTTTTTT,CASSLRRGEKLFF
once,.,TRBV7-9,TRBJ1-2,TGTGCCAGCAGCTTAGATGGGGGCCTGGTCTATGGCTACACCTTC,CASSLDGGLVYGYTF
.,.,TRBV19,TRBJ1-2,TGTGCCAGTAGTATAGCACAAAACTATGGCTACACCTTC,CASSIAQNYGYTF
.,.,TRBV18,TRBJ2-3,TGTGCCAGCTCACCACCGTATCATAGAATCTCAGATACGCAGTATTTT,CASSPPYHRISDTQYF
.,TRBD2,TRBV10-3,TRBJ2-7,TGTGCCATCAGTGAGCCTAGCGGGGGGACCACCTACGAGCAGTACTTC,CAISEPSGGTTYEQYF